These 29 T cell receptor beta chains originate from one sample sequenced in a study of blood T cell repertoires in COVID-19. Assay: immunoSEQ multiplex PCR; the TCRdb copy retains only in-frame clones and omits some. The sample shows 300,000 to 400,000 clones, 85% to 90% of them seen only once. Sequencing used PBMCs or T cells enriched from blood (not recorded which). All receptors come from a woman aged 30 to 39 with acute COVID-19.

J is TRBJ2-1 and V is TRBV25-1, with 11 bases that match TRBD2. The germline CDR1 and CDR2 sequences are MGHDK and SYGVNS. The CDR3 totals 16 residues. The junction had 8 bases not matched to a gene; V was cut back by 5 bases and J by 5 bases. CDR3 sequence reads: CASSTTSGVYHNEQFF. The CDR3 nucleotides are TGTGCCAGCAGTACGACTAGCGGGGTGTATCACAATGAGCAGTTCTTC.

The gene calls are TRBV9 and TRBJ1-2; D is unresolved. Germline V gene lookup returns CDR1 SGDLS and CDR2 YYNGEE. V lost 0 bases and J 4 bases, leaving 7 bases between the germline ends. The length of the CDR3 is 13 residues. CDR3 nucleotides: TGTGCCAGCAGCGTAGACGAGGGCTATGGCTACACCTTC. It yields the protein CASSVDEGYGYTF.

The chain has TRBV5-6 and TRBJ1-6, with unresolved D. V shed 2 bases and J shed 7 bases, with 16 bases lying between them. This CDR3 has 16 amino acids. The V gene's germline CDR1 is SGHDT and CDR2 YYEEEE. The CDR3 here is CASSFLMPGGNSPLHF. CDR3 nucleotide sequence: TGTGCCAGCAGCTTCTTAATGCCGGGAGGCAATTCACCCCTCCACTTT.

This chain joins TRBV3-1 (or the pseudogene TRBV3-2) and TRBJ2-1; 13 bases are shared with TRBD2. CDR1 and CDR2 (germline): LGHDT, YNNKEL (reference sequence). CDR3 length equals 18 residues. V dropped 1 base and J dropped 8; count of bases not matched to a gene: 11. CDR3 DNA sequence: TGTGCCAGCAGCCAAGTTCAAGGACTAGCGGGGGACTTCGATGAGCAGTTCTTC. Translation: CASSQVQGLAGDFDEQFF.

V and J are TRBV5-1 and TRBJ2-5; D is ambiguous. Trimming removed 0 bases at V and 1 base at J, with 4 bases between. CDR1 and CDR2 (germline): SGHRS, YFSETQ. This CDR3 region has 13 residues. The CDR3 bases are TGCGCCAGCAGCTTGGGGGCCCAAGAGACCCAGTACTTC. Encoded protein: CASSLGAQETQYF.

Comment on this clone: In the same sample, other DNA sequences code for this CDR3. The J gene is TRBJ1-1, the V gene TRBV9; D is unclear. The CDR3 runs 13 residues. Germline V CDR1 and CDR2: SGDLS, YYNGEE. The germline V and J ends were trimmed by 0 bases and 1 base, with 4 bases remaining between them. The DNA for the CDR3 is TGTGCCAGCAGCGTAGGGCCGAACACTGAAGCTTTCTTT. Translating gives CASSVGPNTEAFF.

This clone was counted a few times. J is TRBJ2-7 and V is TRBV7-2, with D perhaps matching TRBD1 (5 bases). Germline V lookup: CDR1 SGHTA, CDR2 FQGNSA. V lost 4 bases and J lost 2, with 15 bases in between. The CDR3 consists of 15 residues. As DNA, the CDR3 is TGTGCCAGCAGCTCCAACCCAGGGATCCCCTACGAGCAGTACTTC. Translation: CASSSNPGIPYEQYF.

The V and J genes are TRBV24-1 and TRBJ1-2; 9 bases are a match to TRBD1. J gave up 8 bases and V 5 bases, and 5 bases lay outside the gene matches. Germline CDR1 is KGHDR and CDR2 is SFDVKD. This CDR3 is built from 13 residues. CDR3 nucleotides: TGTGCCACCAGTGGCCGGACAGGGGAGGGCTACACCTTC. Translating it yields CATSGRTGEGYTF.

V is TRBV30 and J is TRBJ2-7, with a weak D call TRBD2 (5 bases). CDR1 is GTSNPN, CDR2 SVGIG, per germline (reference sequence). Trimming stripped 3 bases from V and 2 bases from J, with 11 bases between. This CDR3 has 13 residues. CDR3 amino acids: CAWRKAGPYEQYF. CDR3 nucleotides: TGTGCCTGGAGGAAGGCGGGTCCCTACGAGCAGTACTTC. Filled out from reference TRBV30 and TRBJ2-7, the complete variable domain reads SQTIHQWPATLVQPVGSPLSLECTVEGTSNPNLYWYRQAAGRGLQLLFYSVGIGQISSEVPQNLSASRPQDRQFILSSKKLLLSDSGFYLCAWRKAGPYEQYFGPGTRLTVT.

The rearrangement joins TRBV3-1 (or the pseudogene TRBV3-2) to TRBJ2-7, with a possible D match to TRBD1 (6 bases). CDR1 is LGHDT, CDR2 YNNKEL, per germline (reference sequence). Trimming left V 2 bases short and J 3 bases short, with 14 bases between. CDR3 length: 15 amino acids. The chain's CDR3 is CASSQKDSPYYEQYF. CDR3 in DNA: TGTGCCAGCAGCCAAAAGGACAGCCCTTACTACGAGCAGTACTTC.

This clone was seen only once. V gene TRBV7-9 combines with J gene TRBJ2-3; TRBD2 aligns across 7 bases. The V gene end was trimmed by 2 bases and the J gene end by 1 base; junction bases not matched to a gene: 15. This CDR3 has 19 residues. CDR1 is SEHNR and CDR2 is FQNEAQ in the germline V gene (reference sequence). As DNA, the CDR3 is TGTGCCAGCAGCTTATCCTCTACCGGGAGGCGGGCCGGCACAGATACGCAGTATTTT. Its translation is CASSLSSTGRRAGTDTQYF.

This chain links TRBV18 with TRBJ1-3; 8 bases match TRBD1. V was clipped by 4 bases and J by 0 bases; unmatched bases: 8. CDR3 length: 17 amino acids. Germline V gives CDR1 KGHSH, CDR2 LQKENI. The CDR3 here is CASSLGTGTSSGNTIYF. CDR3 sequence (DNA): TGTGCCAGCTCACTCGGGACAGGTACATCCTCTGGAAACACCATATATTTT. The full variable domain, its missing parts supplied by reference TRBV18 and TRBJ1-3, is NAGVMQNPRHLVRRRGQEARLRCSPMKGHSHVYWYRQLPEEGLKFMVYLQKENIIDESGMPKERFSAEFPKEGPSILRIQQVVRGDSAAYFCASSLGTGTSSGNTIYFGEGSWLTVV.

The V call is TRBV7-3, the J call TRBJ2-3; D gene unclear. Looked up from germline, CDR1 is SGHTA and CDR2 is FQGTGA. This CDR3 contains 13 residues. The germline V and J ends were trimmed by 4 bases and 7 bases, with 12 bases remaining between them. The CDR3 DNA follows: TGTGCCAGCAGCTCACGCGCCGGTAATACGCAGTATTTT. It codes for CASSSRAGNTQYF.

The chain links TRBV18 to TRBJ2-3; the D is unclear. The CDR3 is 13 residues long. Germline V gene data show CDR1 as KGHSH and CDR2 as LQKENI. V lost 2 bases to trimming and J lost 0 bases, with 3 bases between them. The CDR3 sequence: CASSPSSTDTQYF. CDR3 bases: TGTGCCAGCTCACCATCTAGCACAGATACGCAGTATTTT.

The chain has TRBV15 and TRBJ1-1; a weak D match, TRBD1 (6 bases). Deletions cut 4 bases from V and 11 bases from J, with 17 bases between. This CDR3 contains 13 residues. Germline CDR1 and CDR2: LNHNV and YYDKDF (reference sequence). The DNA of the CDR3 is TGTGCCACCAGCATACGACAGGTGGATTGGGCTTTCTTT. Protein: CATSIRQVDWAFF.

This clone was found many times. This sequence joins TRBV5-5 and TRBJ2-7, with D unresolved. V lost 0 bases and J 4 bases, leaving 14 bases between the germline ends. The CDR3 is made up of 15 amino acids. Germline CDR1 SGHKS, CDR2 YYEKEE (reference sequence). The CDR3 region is CASSLDSGNSYEQYF. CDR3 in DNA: TGTGCCAGCAGCTTGGACTCGGGTAACTCATACGAGCAGTACTTC.

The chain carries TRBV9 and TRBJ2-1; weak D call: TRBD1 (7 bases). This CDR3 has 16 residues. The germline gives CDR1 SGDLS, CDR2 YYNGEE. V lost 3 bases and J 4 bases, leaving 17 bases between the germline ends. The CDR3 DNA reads TGTGCCAGCAGCGGGAGTCAGGGGGGATTTTACAATGAGCAGTTCTTC. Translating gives CASSGSQGGFYNEQFF.

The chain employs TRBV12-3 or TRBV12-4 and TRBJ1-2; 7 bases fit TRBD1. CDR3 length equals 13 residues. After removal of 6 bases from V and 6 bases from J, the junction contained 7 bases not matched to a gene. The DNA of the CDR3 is TGTGCCAGCAGGACAACAGGGGAGGATGGCTACACCTTC. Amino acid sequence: CASRTTGEDGYTF.

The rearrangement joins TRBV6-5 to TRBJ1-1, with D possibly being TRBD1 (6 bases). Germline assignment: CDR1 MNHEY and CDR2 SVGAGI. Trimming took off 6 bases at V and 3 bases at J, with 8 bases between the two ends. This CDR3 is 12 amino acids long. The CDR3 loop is CASRRGYTEAFF. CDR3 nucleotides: TGTGCCAGCAGGAGGGGGTACACTGAAGCTTTCTTT.

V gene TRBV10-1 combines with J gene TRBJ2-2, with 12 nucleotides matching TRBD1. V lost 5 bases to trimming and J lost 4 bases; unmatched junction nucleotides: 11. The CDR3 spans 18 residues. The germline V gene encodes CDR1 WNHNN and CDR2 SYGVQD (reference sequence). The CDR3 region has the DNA TGCGCCAGCAGTCGCAAGTTATTGGGACAGGGGGCCACCGGGGAGCTGTTTTTT. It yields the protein CASSRKLLGQGATGELFF.

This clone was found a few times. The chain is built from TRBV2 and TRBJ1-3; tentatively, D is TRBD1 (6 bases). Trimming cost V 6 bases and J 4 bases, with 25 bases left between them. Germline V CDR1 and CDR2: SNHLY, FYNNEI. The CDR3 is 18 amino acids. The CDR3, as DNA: TGTGCCAGCAGCTCTGTTCCGGGCAGGGGTTCCGGGGGAAACACCATATATTTT. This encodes CASSSVPGRGSGGNTIYF. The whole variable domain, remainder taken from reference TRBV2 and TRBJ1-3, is EPEVTQTPSHQVTQMGQEVILRCVPISNHLYFYWYRQILGQKVEFLVSFYNNEISEKSEIFDDQFSVERPDGSNFTLKIRSTKLEDSAMYFCASSSVPGRGSGGNTIYFGEGSWLTVV.

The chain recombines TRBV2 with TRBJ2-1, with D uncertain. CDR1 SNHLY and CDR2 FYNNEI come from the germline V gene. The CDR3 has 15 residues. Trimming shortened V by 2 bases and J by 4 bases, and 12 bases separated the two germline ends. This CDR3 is CASSETIALYNEQFF. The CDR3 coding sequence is TGTGCCAGCAGTGAAACGATAGCCTTATACAATGAGCAGTTCTTC.

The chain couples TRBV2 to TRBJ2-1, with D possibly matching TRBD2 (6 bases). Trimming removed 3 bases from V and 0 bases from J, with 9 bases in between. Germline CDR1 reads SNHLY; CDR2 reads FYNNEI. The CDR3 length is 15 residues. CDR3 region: CASSDQTSSYNEQFF. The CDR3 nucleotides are TGTGCCAGCAGTGACCAGACTAGCTCCTACAATGAGCAGTTCTTC.

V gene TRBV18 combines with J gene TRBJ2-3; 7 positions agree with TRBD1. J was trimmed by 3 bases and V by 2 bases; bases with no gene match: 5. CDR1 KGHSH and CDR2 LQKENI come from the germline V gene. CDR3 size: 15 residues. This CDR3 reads CASSPYPGQTDTQYF. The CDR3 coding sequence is TGTGCCAGCTCACCATACCCGGGACAGACAGATACGCAGTATTTT.

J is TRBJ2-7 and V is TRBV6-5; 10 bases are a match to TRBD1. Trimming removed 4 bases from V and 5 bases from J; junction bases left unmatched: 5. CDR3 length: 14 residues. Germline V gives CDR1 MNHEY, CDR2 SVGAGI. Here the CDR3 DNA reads TGTGCCAGCAGTTTGACAGGGGGCAGGGACGAGCAGTACTTC. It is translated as CASSLTGGRDEQYF.

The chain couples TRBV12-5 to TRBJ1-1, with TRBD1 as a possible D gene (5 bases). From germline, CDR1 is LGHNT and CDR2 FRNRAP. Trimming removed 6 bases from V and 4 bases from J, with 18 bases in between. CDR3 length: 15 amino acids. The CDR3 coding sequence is TGTGCTAGTGGGCCACCCGACAGACCAGGCACTGAAGCTTTCTTT. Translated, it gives CASGPPDRPGTEAFF.

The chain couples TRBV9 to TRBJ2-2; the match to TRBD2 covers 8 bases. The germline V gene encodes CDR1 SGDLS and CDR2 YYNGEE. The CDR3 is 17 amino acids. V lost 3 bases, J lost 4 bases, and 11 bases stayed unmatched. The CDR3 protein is CASSEGPGGPGTGELFF. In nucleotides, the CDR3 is TGTGCCAGCAGCGAAGGGCCGGGGGGGCCGGGCACCGGGGAGCTGTTTTTT.

The DNA of the CDR3 is TGTGCCAGCAGGGCGGGTCCCATCATAGGAAAACTGTTTTTT. It is translated as CASRAGPIIGKLFF. The V and J genes are TRBV5-6 and TRBJ1-4, with D unresolved. CDR1 and CDR2 from the germline V gene are SGHDT and YYEEEE. V was shortened by 5 bases and J by 10 bases, with 18 bases between the two germline ends. This CDR3 spans 14 amino acids.

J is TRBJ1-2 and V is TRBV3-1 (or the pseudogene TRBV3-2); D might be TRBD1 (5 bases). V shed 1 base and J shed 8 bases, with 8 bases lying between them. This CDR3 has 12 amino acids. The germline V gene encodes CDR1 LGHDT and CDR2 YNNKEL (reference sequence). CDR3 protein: CASSQVAGGYTF. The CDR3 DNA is TGTGCCAGCAGCCAAGTAGCAGGGGGCTACACCTTC.